Here is one T cell receptor (beta chain) with its context. This record comes from a study of control samples from healthy donors and cancer patients. V lost 7 bases and J lost 6; bases outside the gene matches: 8. Germline V gives CDR1 MDHEN, CDR2 SYDVKM. The CDR3 runs 13 residues. Some clones are missing from TCRdb's copy, which holds only in-frame ones; the method was immunoSEQ multiplex PCR. The specimen's table records some 190,000 clones. The TCR comes from a woman in her twenties or thirties in good health. The sample consisted of blood. The chain carries TRBV28 and TRBJ2-7, with 8 bases aligning to TRBD1. In nucleotides, the CDR3 is TGTGCCAGCACCGACAGGGGCTTGTTCGAGCAGTACTTC. It translates to CASTDRGLFEQYF.